The following is a TCR beta chain sequence with its context. Antigen unknown. Different DNA sequences within this sample yield the same CDR3. This sample was included in a study of shared clonotypes between healthy human individuals. Sequencing was performed with immunoSEQ multiplex PCR; in TCRdb, only in-frame clones are kept and a portion is missing. The table lists hundreds of thousands of clones, almost 97% of them singletons. Broader study findings: Naive subsets generally had larger estimated richness than memory subsets.

CDR1 and CDR2 (germline): SGHNT, YYREEE (reference sequence). The CDR3 extends over 14 amino acids. V was shortened by 0 bases and J by 1 base, with 8 bases between the two germline ends. Material for sequencing was naive CD4+ T cells sorted from blood. Noted subset: CD45RA+ positively selected. The TCR sequence derives from a woman under 40 in good health. This chain links TRBV5-4 with TRBJ2-7; D might be TRBD1 (6 bases). The CDR3 DNA sequence: TGTGCCAGCAGCTTGGGTCAGGGGTCCTACGAGCAGTACTTC. Protein: CASSLGQGSYEQYF.